This T cell receptor (beta chain) appears in the sequencing data of a study of sequential checkpoint blockade in melanoma. Noted treatment: randomized to nivolumab then ipilimumab (arm A) or the reverse (arm B). From thawed PBMCs, live CD3+CD8+ cells negative for CD19 and CD56 were sorted. Some clones are missing from TCRdb's copy, which holds only in-frame ones; the method was immunoSEQ multiplex PCR. Among approximately 9,000 clones listed, roughly 73% were seen once. This clone was seen a few times. The CDR3 spans 13 residues. Germline V gives CDR1 MNHNS, CDR2 SASEGT. The V end was cut by 3 bases, the J end by 5 bases, with 9 bases between.

The receptor comes from a human donor with melanoma. The gene calls are TRBV6-1 and TRBJ2-3; no definite D call. The sample consisted of CD8+ T cells sorted from blood (inferred from file names), taken from a patient given nivolumab and ipilimumab in sequence. The CDR3 nucleotides read TGTGCCAGCAGTGACAGACGAGGAGATACGCAGTATTTT. Its protein is CASSDRRGDTQYF.